The next 22 T cell receptor beta chains were all read from a single sample in a study of blood T cell repertoires in COVID-19. Here immunoSEQ multiplex PCR was the method, and the copy in TCRdb shows in-frame clones only, minus some. The table lists about 180,000 clones, approximately 90% of them singletons, with 2.9% in the top ten. Input material: peripheral blood. Every receptor here comes from a woman under 40 with active or convalescent COVID-19.

This sequence joins TRBV2 and TRBJ1-1; maybe TRBD1 (5 bases). Between the trimmed V and J ends, which lost 2 bases and 7 bases, there was a span of 17 bases. The CDR3 loop spans 15 amino acids. Germline V gene data show CDR1 as SNHLY and CDR2 as FYNNEI. The CDR3 bases are TGTGCCAGCAGTGAATTTCTCAGAGACAGAGATGAAGCTTTCTTT. Translated, it gives CASSEFLRDRDEAFF.

This rearrangement joins TRBV11-2 to TRBJ1-1; tentatively, D is TRBD1 (6 bases). This CDR3 spans 16 amino acids. Looked up from germline, CDR1 is SGHAT and CDR2 is FQNNGV. Trimming pared 4 bases from V and 8 bases from J, leaving 23 bases between. The CDR3 coding sequence is TGTGCCAGCAGCTCCTACCGGGACAAGGGGTTAGGGGAAGCTTTCTTT. Its translation is CASSSYRDKGLGEAFF. Looking up the rest from reference TRBV11-2 and TRBJ1-1 gives the full variable domain: EAGVAQSPRYKIIEKRQSVAFWCNPISGHATLYWYQQILGQGPKLLIQFQNNGVVDDSQLPKDRFSAERLKGVDSTLKIQPAKLEDSAVYLCASSSYRDKGLGEAFFGQGTRLTVV.

In its sample, this clone was seen many times. The V gene is TRBV29-1, the J gene TRBJ2-1; 13 bases map to TRBD2. CDR1 and CDR2 (germline): SQVTM, ANQGSEA. CDR3 length: 15 amino acids. The V and J ends lost 7 bases and 2 bases, in that order; junction bases with no gene match: 5. In DNA form, the CDR3 reads TGCAGCGGGAGGGGGACTAGCGGGGCCTACAATGAGCAGTTCTTC. This gives the protein CSGRGTSGAYNEQFF.

The V call is TRBV7-9, the J call TRBJ2-6, with 7 bases identical to TRBD1. CDR1 SEHNR and CDR2 FQNEAQ come from the germline V gene (reference sequence). The V segment lost 5 bases and the J segment 0 bases; nucleotides outside the gene matches: 4. CDR3 length: 16 amino acids. This CDR3 reads CASSVGTVSGANVLTF. The CDR3 nucleotides read TGTGCCAGCAGCGTAGGGACAGTCTCTGGGGCCAACGTCCTGACTTTC.

This clone was counted only a few times. The CDR3 DNA reads TGTGCCAGCAGCTTAACAGGAGCGGGACCTCATGATACGCAGTATTTT. Translated: CASSLTGAGPHDTQYF. The chain uses TRBV7-9 and TRBJ2-3, with 7 bases identical to TRBD2. Germline CDR1 and CDR2: SEHNR and FQNEAQ (reference sequence). Trimming cost V 2 bases and J 6 bases; bases outside gene matches: 11. The CDR3 runs 16 residues.

This clone was found a few times. The CDR3 DNA sequence: TGTGCCAGCAGCTTAGTGAGGTCTTCAAATAACTATGGCTACACCTTC. Protein: CASSLVRSSNNYGYTF. V is TRBV7-2 and J is TRBJ1-2; unclear D gene. With 1 base removed from V and 1 base from J, the gap between germline ends came to 13 bases. Germline V gene sequence: CDR1 SGHTA, CDR2 FQGNSA. CDR3 length: 16 amino acids.

This clone was observed a handful of times. This sequence joins TRBV3-1 (or the pseudogene TRBV3-2) and TRBJ2-3; 12 bases map to TRBD2. J gave up 1 base and V 4 bases, and 0 bases lay outside the gene matches. The CDR3 has 15 amino acids. Germline lookup yields CDR1 LGHDT and CDR2 YNNKEL (reference sequence). CDR3: CASSRTSGGTDTQYF. Written as DNA, the CDR3 is TGTGCCAGCAGCCGGACTAGCGGGGGCACAGATACGCAGTATTTT.

This rearrangement joins TRBV6-5 to TRBJ2-1; 8 bases are shared with TRBD2. Germline loops: CDR1 MNHEY, CDR2 SVGAGI. The CDR3 has 16 amino acids. Unmatched junction bases numbered 10, after V lost 2 bases and J lost 7 bases. The CDR3 is CASSYAEGLGLNEQFF. The CDR3, as DNA: TGTGCCAGCAGTTACGCGGAGGGACTAGGTCTGAATGAGCAGTTCTTC.

The chain carries TRBV20-1 and TRBJ2-1; the match to TRBD2 covers 12 bases. Trimming removed 3 bases from V and 8 bases from J; junction bases left unmatched: 11. The CDR3 contains 16 residues. The germline V gene has CDR1 DFQATT and CDR2 SNEGSKA (reference sequence). CDR3 nucleotides: TGCAGTGCTAGTCTCCTAGCGGGAGGGAGAAAGGATGAGCAGTTCTTC. Encoded protein: CSASLLAGGRKDEQFF.

The genes are TRBV7-6 and TRBJ1-1; 7 nucleotides align to TRBD1. This CDR3 is 14 amino acids long. The V gene's germline CDR1 is SGHVS and CDR2 FNYEAQ. Germline trimming cut 6 bases from V and 2 bases from J; bases unmatched to any gene: 6. The CDR3 sequence: CASSDREINTEAFF. CDR3 in DNA: TGTGCCAGCAGTGACAGGGAGATAAACACTGAAGCTTTCTTT.

The chain couples TRBV19 to TRBJ1-5, with D perhaps TRBD1 (5 bases). V was pared by 4 bases and J by 5 bases, with 18 bases between. This CDR3 is built from 16 residues. Germline assignment: CDR1 LNHDA and CDR2 SQIVND (reference sequence). As DNA, the CDR3 is TGTGCCAGTAGTACCCACGGACTACAAGGGGATCAGCCCCAGCATTTT. It specifies CASSTHGLQGDQPQHF.

V gene TRBV2 combines with J gene TRBJ2-1; possibly TRBD1 for D (6 bases). This CDR3 contains 15 residues. Germline V gene lookup returns CDR1 SNHLY and CDR2 FYNNEI. Deletions cut 5 bases from V and 0 bases from J, with 11 bases between. As DNA, the CDR3 is TGTGCCAGCAGTTCCGGGACAACCTCCTACAATGAGCAGTTCTTC. The encoded protein is CASSSGTTSYNEQFF.

V gene TRBV5-6 combines with J gene TRBJ1-1; D is unclear. In germline, CDR1 is SGHDT, CDR2 YYEEEE. Trimming took 1 base from V and 2 from J, leaving 3 bases between them. The CDR3 is made up of 12 amino acids. The CDR3 reads CASSLINTEAFF. CDR3 DNA sequence: TGTGCCAGCAGCTTGATAAACACTGAAGCTTTCTTT.

This clone was seen ten or more times. V is TRBV7-9 and J is TRBJ2-7, with 8 nucleotides matching TRBD1. The CDR3 has 17 residues. The J segment lost 5 bases and the V segment lost 4 bases, leaving 16 bases of the junction unmatched. Germline CDR1 reads SEHNR; CDR2 reads FQNEAQ (reference sequence). The CDR3 loop reads CASSSSRTGLYRHEQYF. Written as DNA, the CDR3 is TGTGCCAGCAGCTCGAGCAGGACAGGGCTATATCGCCACGAGCAGTACTTC.

The gene calls are TRBV7-2 and TRBJ1-2, with D unclear. The germline V gene encodes CDR1 SGHTA and CDR2 FQGNSA. Deletions cut 1 base from V and 3 bases from J, with 9 bases between. The CDR3 is 14 residues long. DNA of the CDR3: TGTGCCAGCAGCTTAGACGGGAGGTACTATGGCTACACCTTC. Its protein product is CASSLDGRYYGYTF.

The chain joins TRBV19 to TRBJ2-2; D may be TRBD1 (5 bases). V dropped 5 bases and J dropped 3 bases, with 13 bases sitting between them. This CDR3 comprises 15 residues. Germline CDR1 and CDR2: LNHDA and SQIVND (reference sequence). The DNA for the CDR3 is TGTGCCAGTAGTTTTAAGGCAGGGTACACCGGGGAGCTGTTTTTT. As protein: CASSFKAGYTGELFF.

V and J are TRBV5-1 and TRBJ2-6; D unclear. CDR1 and CDR2 from the germline V gene are SGHRS and YFSETQ. V lost 4 bases, J lost 0 bases, and 8 bases lay in between. The CDR3 covers 15 residues. The CDR3 DNA sequence: TGCGCCAGCAGCACCGGTCCCTCTGGGGCCAACGTCCTGACTTTC. It encodes CASSTGPSGANVLTF.

The J gene is TRBJ1-1, the V gene TRBV20-1; tentative D call: TRBD1 (5 bases). CDR1 and CDR2 (germline): DFQATT, SNEGSKA (reference sequence). The V gene lost 3 bases and the J gene lost 5 bases, with 13 bases spanning the gap. This CDR3 contains 13 residues. The CDR3 spells CSASGAGFTEAFF. In DNA, the CDR3 is TGCAGTGCTAGTGGGGCTGGGTTTACTGAAGCTTTCTTT.

V is TRBV19 and J is TRBJ1-1; D gene unclear. The CDR3 consists of 14 residues. In germline, CDR1 is LNHDA, CDR2 SQIVND (reference sequence). V lost 3 bases and J lost 1, with 9 bases in between. The chain's CDR3 is CASSMQGGNTEAFF. CDR3 coding DNA: TGTGCCAGTAGTATGCAAGGAGGGAACACTGAAGCTTTCTTT.

This clone was recorded once. V gene TRBV5-4 combines with J gene TRBJ1-2; no reliable D call. Trimming stripped 2 bases from V and 2 bases from J, with 7 bases between. From germline, CDR1 is SGHNT and CDR2 YYREEE (reference sequence). The CDR3 is made up of 13 amino acids. This chain's CDR3 is CASSLGRNYGYTF. The CDR3 coding sequence is TGTGCCAGCAGCTTAGGCAGGAACTATGGCTACACCTTC.

The chain employs TRBV6-1 and TRBJ2-7; no definite D call. Germline V gives CDR1 MNHNS, CDR2 SASEGT. Trimming shortened V by 3 bases and J by 6 bases, and 9 bases separated the two germline ends. The CDR3 consists of 12 residues. CDR3 DNA: TGTGCCAGCAGTGAGAGGAAGGTCGAGCAGTACTTC. Protein product: CASSERKVEQYF.

This clone was seen once. The rearrangement uses TRBV4-1 and TRBJ2-1; 13 bases agree with TRBD2. The ends lost 2 bases at V and 6 bases at J; junction bases unmatched: 4. This CDR3 comprises 16 residues. The germline V gene has CDR1 MGHRA and CDR2 YSYEKL. CDR3 residues: CASSQQLAGGPNEQFF. DNA of the CDR3: TGCGCCAGCAGCCAACAACTAGCGGGGGGGCCCAATGAGCAGTTCTTC.